The 17 T cell receptor beta chains below all came from one sample that was sequenced in a study of blood T cell repertoires in COVID-19. TCRdb's copy holds only in-frame clones and misses some; the assay was immunoSEQ multiplex PCR. This repertoire shows under 450,000 clones, about 89% found once; its top ten account for 0.8% to 0.9%. The sample was PBMCs or T cells enriched from blood (not recorded which). The receptors stem from a woman aged 40-49 years who had been exposed to COVID-19.

Details on this clone: One end of the junction varies from germline; a read error may be responsible. This chain links TRBV29-1 with TRBJ2-4, with 7 bases fitting TRBD1. The CDR3 sequence is 15 residues long. Germline V CDR1 and CDR2: SQVTM, ANQGSEA. CDR3 in DNA: TGCAGCGTTTTTACCGGGACAGAGGCCAGAAACATTCAGTACTTC. Translated, it gives CSVFTGTEARNIQYF.

The rearrangement uses TRBV7-9 and TRBJ1-5; no clear D gene. The CDR3 is 14 residues long. V shed 3 bases and J shed 2 bases, with 8 bases lying between them. Germline V gene lookup returns CDR1 SEHNR and CDR2 FQNEAQ (reference sequence). In DNA form, the CDR3 reads TGTGCCAGCAGCTTCTCAGTGGGCAATCAGCCCCAGCATTTT. It codes for CASSFSVGNQPQHF.

This rearrangement joins TRBV5-1 to TRBJ1-1; D unresolved. Trimming removed 0 bases from V and 0 bases from J, with 12 bases in between. This CDR3 is 16 amino acids long. The V gene's germline CDR1 is SGHRS and CDR2 YFSETQ. The CDR3 bases are TGCGCCAGCAGCTTGGCTGGAGTCCACATGAACACTGAAGCTTTCTTT. It encodes CASSLAGVHMNTEAFF. Supplemented by reference TRBV5-1 and TRBJ1-1, the full variable domain reads KAGVTQTPRYLIKTRGQQVTLSCSPISGHRSVSWYQQTPGQGLQFLFEYFSETQRNKGNFPGRFSGRQFSNSRSEMNVSTLELGDSALYLCASSLAGVHMNTEAFFGQGTRLTVV.

The chain links TRBV24-1 to TRBJ1-2, with 7 bases lining up with TRBD1. There are 17 residues in the CDR3. Per germline, CDR1 KGHDR and CDR2 SFDVKD. V lost 3 bases to trimming and J lost 1 base; unmatched junction nucleotides: 10. In DNA, the CDR3 is TGTGCCACCAGTGATCCTCTAGACAGGGCTTTTAACTATGGCTACACCTTC. Its translation is CATSDPLDRAFNYGYTF.

The CDR3 region is CATSVGDTEAFF. In DNA, the CDR3 is TGTGCCACCAGCGTAGGGGACACTGAAGCTTTCTTT. V usage is TRBV15 and J usage is TRBJ1-1, with D possibly TRBD1 on 5 matching bases. Germline values: CDR1 LNHNV, CDR2 YYDKDF (reference sequence). Trimming removed 5 bases at V and 3 bases at J, with 7 bases between. The CDR3 loop spans 12 amino acids.

The rearrangement uses TRBV2 and TRBJ1-2; TRBD1 is a possible D gene (6 bases). Germline CDR1 is SNHLY and CDR2 is FYNNEI. Trimming shortened V by 6 bases and J by 8 bases, and 16 bases separated the two germline ends. The CDR3 loop spans 13 amino acids. The CDR3 protein is CASRDNLQGGYTF. The CDR3 bases are TGTGCCAGCAGGGATAACTTACAGGGCGGCTACACCTTC.

DNA for the CDR3: TGTGCCAGCAGATCCAGGGGGAACACTGAAGCTTTCTTT. Translated: CASRSRGNTEAFF. The genes are TRBV7-3 and TRBJ1-1; TRBD1 is a possible D gene (6 bases). V lost 6 bases to trimming and J lost 1 base, with 9 bases between them. The length of the CDR3 is 13 residues. Looked up from germline, CDR1 is SGHTA and CDR2 is FQGTGA. Based on the CDR3 plus reference TRBV7-3 and TRBJ1-1, the full variable domain is GAGVSQTPSNKVTEKGKYVELRCDPISGHTALYWYRQSLGQGPEFLIYFQGTGAADDSGLPNDRFFAVRPEGSVSTLKIQRTERGDSAVYLCASRSRGNTEAFFGQGTRLTVV.

The V and J genes are TRBV29-1 and TRBJ2-1; no clear D. V was trimmed by 7 bases and J by 5 bases, leaving 15 bases between them. This CDR3 has 13 residues. CDR1 is SQVTM and CDR2 is ANQGSEA in the germline V gene. The DNA for the CDR3 is TGCAGCGGTTCTATGACAACCAACAATGAGCAGTTCTTC. Protein product: CSGSMTTNNEQFF.

This clone has a single count. This rearrangement joins TRBV10-2 to TRBJ2-2; D unresolved. The V gene lost 6 bases and the J gene lost 7 bases, with 6 bases spanning the gap. The CDR3 spans 11 residues. Germline CDR1 is WSHSY and CDR2 is SAAADI. For the CDR3, the DNA is TGCGCCAGCAGGGGCAGCGGGGAGCTGTTTTTT. It yields the protein CASRGSGELFF.

This clone was observed once. The chain employs TRBV7-2 and TRBJ2-5; 8 nucleotides agree with TRBD2. The germline CDR1 and CDR2 sequences are SGHTA and FQGNSA. CDR3 length equals 16 residues. The V and J ends lost 5 bases and 5 bases, in that order; junction bases with no gene match: 13. Here the CDR3 DNA reads TGTGCCAGCAGCCTTATGGTACTAGCGGCAGCGGAGACCCAGTACTTC. Its protein product is CASSLMVLAAAETQYF.

A single count supports this clone. This chain connects TRBV11-2 to TRBJ1-2; D might be TRBD1 (6 bases). In germline, CDR1 is SGHAT, CDR2 FQNNGV. This CDR3 is 13 amino acids long. V lost 4 bases and J 4 bases, leaving 10 bases between the germline ends. The CDR3 bases are TGTGCCAGCAGCTCCGACAGGACCTATGGCTACACCTTC. Translating it yields CASSSDRTYGYTF.

This clone is a singleton in its sample. V is TRBV5-1 and J is TRBJ1-4; TRBD1 aligns across 7 bases. This CDR3 contains 16 residues. Trimming cost V 0 bases and J 4 bases; bases outside gene matches: 6. The germline CDR1 and CDR2 sequences are SGHRS and YFSETQ. The DNA of the CDR3 is TGCGCCAGCAGCTTGGCCACCGGGACAGATAATGAAAAACTGTTTTTT. It is translated as CASSLATGTDNEKLFF.

The V gene is TRBV4-3, the J gene TRBJ2-2; D unresolved. The CDR3 runs to 14 residues. CDR1 and CDR2 from the germline V gene are LGHNA and YSLEER. V was cut by 0 bases and J by 3 bases, with 5 bases left in between. CDR3 in amino acids: CASSQDYYTGELFF. The CDR3, as DNA: TGCGCCAGCAGCCAAGATTACTACACCGGGGAGCTGTTTTTT.

The rearrangement uses TRBV7-8 and TRBJ1-2; weak D call: TRBD1 (5 bases). The CDR3 length is 15 residues. V was pared by 3 bases and J by 0 bases, with 11 bases between. Germline CDR1 is SGHVS and CDR2 is FQNEAQ. This chain's CDR3 is CASSFTDRPNYGYTF. As DNA, the CDR3 is TGTGCCAGCAGCTTCACAGACAGACCTAACTATGGCTACACCTTC.

The chain couples TRBV3-1 (or the pseudogene TRBV3-2) to TRBJ2-5; D is ambiguous. The CDR3 has 14 residues. Germline V gene sequence: CDR1 LGHDT, CDR2 YNNKEL (reference sequence). Trimming shortened V by 0 bases and J by 4 bases, and 9 bases separated the two germline ends. The CDR3 loop is CASSQDPARETQYF. The CDR3 DNA follows: TGTGCCAGCAGCCAAGATCCGGCTAGAGAGACCCAGTACTTC.

This clone showed up just once. V gene TRBV3-1 (or the pseudogene TRBV3-2) combines with J gene TRBJ1-2, with 8 bases lining up with TRBD1. Germline V gives CDR1 LGHDT, CDR2 YNNKEL (reference sequence). V shed 8 bases and J 4 bases; nucleotides not matched to a gene: 9. CDR3 length equals 14 residues. The CDR3 loop is CASVGNDRGYGYTF. As DNA, the CDR3 is TGTGCCAGCGTTGGCAATGACAGGGGCTATGGCTACACCTTC.

V gene TRBV5-4 combines with J gene TRBJ2-2, with 15 bases aligning to TRBD2. The CDR3 contains 16 residues. Looked up from germline, CDR1 is SGHNT and CDR2 is YYREEE (reference sequence). Losses at the gene ends were 4 bases for V and 5 bases for J; bases not matched to a gene: 3. Here the CDR3 reads CASSPGTSGRTGELFF. For the CDR3, the DNA is TGTGCCAGCAGCCCCGGGACTAGCGGGAGGACCGGGGAGCTGTTTTTT.